This T cell receptor (beta chain) is drawn from a study of blood T cell repertoires in COVID-19. Looking at the study overall: Material from acute and convalescent COVID-19 was sourced from the United States, Italy and Spain. T cells, B-cell-depleted T cells, or PBMCs supplied cDNA or gDNA.

In the authors' workflow: From reference gene primer amplification, estimates of nucleated cell counts were derived. The repertoire was sequenced with immunoSEQ multiplex PCR; TCRdb's copy has only in-frame clones and lacks some. From that table come the V and J calls and clone size; the DNA was used to work out D and trimming. The repertoire holds around 110,000 clones, roughly 79% seen once, with around 7.5% in the top ten. V was shortened by 4 bases and J by 7 bases, with 12 bases between the two germline ends. The CDR3 length is 14 residues. Germline V lookup: CDR1 SGHRS, CDR2 YFSETQ. This clone was seen just once.

The clonotype comes from a man in his sixties or seventies with active or convalescent COVID-19. Material: peripheral blood. The chain employs TRBV5-1 and TRBJ1-6, with TRBD1 as a possible D gene (5 bases). CDR3 protein: CASSPGGENSPLHF. The CDR3 nucleotides are TGCGCCAGCAGCCCGGGGGGAGAAAATTCACCCCTCCACTTT.